This T cell receptor (beta chain) was recovered during a study of beta chain features in type 1 diabetes. One heparinised draw of blood, averaging around 100 mL, came from each donor. Sorted populations all had greater than 95% purity. As every portion of the isolated RNA was reverse transcribed, the sequencing read expressed TCRB transcripts. Only in-frame clones appear in the TCRdb table, and some are missing; sequencing was by immunoSEQ multiplex PCR. The sample shows 200,000 to 250,000 clones, around 9.9% of them seen only once. The CDR3 has 14 amino acids. The germline gives CDR1 SGHTA, CDR2 FQGNSA. Trimming removed 5 bases from V and 1 base from J, with 12 bases in between.

This sequence originates from a man aged 18 to 29 in good health. V and J are TRBV7-2 and TRBJ2-7; weak D call: TRBD2 (6 bases). The material sequenced was central memory CD4+ T cells from blood. CDR3: CASSMPGLSYEQYF. CDR3 in DNA: TGTGCCAGCAGCATGCCGGGACTGTCCTACGAGCAGTACTTC.